This T cell receptor (beta chain) was sequenced for a study of T-cell reconstitution after alpha-beta-depleted transplantation in children. The CDR3 loop spans 15 amino acids. V lost 5 bases and J 1 base, leaving 11 bases between the germline ends. In germline, CDR1 is SEHNR, CDR2 FQNEAQ (reference sequence). Preparation of the TCRbeta library was carried out with unique molecular identifiers. TCRdb reprocessed the PCR reads with MiXCR, giving one entry per CDR3 protein. The sample records about 980,000 distinct CDR3 sequences, about 29% being singletons. The source of this sequence is a boy less than two years old who had a stem cell transplant for SCID, so the T cells may come from the graft donor. The gene calls are TRBV7-9 and TRBJ2-2, with D unresolved. Sequenced here: PBMCs, mostly from graft donor cells, sampled 360 days after TCRalphabeta/CD19-depleted stem cell transplant. CDR3 in DNA: TGTGCCAGCAGCCCATCAACCTTGAACACCGGGGAGCTGTTTTTT. Its protein product is CASSPSTLNTGELFF. Supplemented by reference TRBV7-9 and TRBJ2-2, the full variable domain reads DTGVSQNPRHKITKRGQNVTFRCDPISEHNRLYWYRQTLGQGPEFLTYFQNEAQLEKSRLLSDRFSAERPKGSFSTLEIQRTEQGDSAMYLCASSPSTLNTGELFFGEGSRLTVL.